This T cell receptor beta chain was identified in a study of cytomegalovirus exposure and HLA in healthy donors. Study-level background: Among about 179 million T cells, an earlier analysis found 120 million or so unique TCR beta sequences.

CDR1 is ENHRY and CDR2 is SYGVKD in the germline V gene. V lost 2 bases to trimming and J lost 4 bases; unmatched junction nucleotides: 10. There are 17 residues in the CDR3. Regarding this clone: Its antigen is unidentified.

General study results and limits: A missense DCLRE1C variant was associated with V- and J-gene trimming of TCR beta chains in a later analysis, and an independent cohort replicated the association.

PCR amplification relied on 60 Vbeta primers (plus 13 Jbeta primers). Profiling relied on immunoSEQ multiplex PCR, and the TCRdb table lists in-frame clones only, not all of them. The sample consists of approximately 130,000 clones, about 78% of them appearing once. The sequenced material came from PBMCs. This clonotype was sampled from a man aged 45-65 years in good health and CMV-seronegative. The chain carries TRBV10-3 and TRBJ2-2; 7 bases map to TRBD2. The CDR3 is CAISEPPGRGGTGELFF. The CDR3 coding sequence is TGTGCCATCAGTGAGCCTCCAGGGAGGGGTGGCACCGGGGAGCTGTTTTTT.